The next 13 T cell receptor beta chains were all read from a single sample in a study of shared clonotypes between healthy human individuals. Assay: immunoSEQ multiplex PCR; the TCRdb copy retains only in-frame clones and omits some. The sample shows about 1.1 million clones, around three quarters of them seen only once. The source material was memory CD4+ T cells from PBMCs. The sample's subset: CD45RA-negative fraction. The receptors were gathered from a man aged 18 to 30 in good health. Some clones in this sample may be carry-over from other donors' samples.

This clone is a singleton in its sample. This sequence joins TRBV11-2 and TRBJ2-7; TRBD1 might be the D (6 bases). Looked up from germline, CDR1 is SGHAT and CDR2 is FQNNGV. The CDR3 spans 16 residues. V dropped 3 bases and J dropped 0 bases, with 15 bases sitting between them. The CDR3 region is CASSFLRDTNSYEQYF. In nucleotides, the CDR3 is TGTGCCAGCAGCTTCCTCCGGGACACTAACTCCTACGAGCAGTACTTC. The full variable domain, in which reference TRBV11-2 and TRBJ2-7 provide the parts outside the CDR3, is EAGVAQSPRYKIIEKRQSVAFWCNPISGHATLYWYQQILGQGPKLLIQFQNNGVVDDSQLPKDRFSAERLKGVDSTLKIQPAKLEDSAVYLCASSFLRDTNSYEQYFGPGTRLTVT.

This chain connects TRBV5-1 to TRBJ2-5, with 15 bases lining up with TRBD2. The CDR3 loop spans 17 amino acids. Per germline, CDR1 SGHRS and CDR2 YFSETQ. The V and J ends lost 0 bases and 5 bases, in that order; junction bases with no gene match: 5. CDR3 loop: CASSLGGLAGGDETQYF. CDR3 DNA sequence: TGCGCCAGCAGCTTGGGCGGACTAGCGGGAGGGGATGAGACCCAGTACTTC.

Notes on this clone: This specimen includes other DNA sequences encoding the same CDR3. This chain links TRBV27 with TRBJ1-5, with D perhaps TRBD1 (5 bases). Germline loops: CDR1 MNHEY, CDR2 SMNVEV (reference sequence). The germline V and J ends were trimmed by 3 bases and 5 bases, with 5 bases remaining between them. The CDR3 consists of 12 residues. In DNA form, the CDR3 reads TGTGCCAGCAGTTTCAGGGATCAGCCCCAGCATTTT. As protein: CASSFRDQPQHF.

The rearrangement uses TRBV5-6 and TRBJ2-3; 13 bases map to TRBD2. The CDR3 has 18 amino acids. J lost 0 bases, V lost 2 bases, and 6 bases had no gene match. Looked up from germline, CDR1 is SGHDT and CDR2 is YYEEEE. The CDR3, as DNA: TGTGCCAGCAGCTTTCGGACTAGCGGGAGCCCCAGCACAGATACGCAGTATTTT. Translation gives CASSFRTSGSPSTDTQYF.

The V gene is TRBV12-5, the J gene TRBJ2-5, with 8 positions matching TRBD2. This CDR3 contains 18 residues. The V gene's germline CDR1 is LGHNT and CDR2 FRNRAP. V was clipped by 7 bases and J by 6 bases; unmatched bases: 22. In DNA, the CDR3 is TGTGCTAGTGCCCTGGGGGGGATCGGGCGGGAGGATCGGCAGACCCAGTACTTC. Its protein product is CASALGGIGREDRQTQYF.

The V call is TRBV5-1, the J call TRBJ1-1; TRBD1 aligns across 7 bases. The CDR3 is 15 amino acids. V dropped 1 base and J dropped 1; count of bases not matched to a gene: 4. Germline CDR1 and CDR2: SGHRS and YFSETQ. The CDR3, as DNA: TGCGCCAGCAGCTTGCAAGGGGGCCGGAACACTGAAGCTTTCTTT. Protein sequence: CASSLQGGRNTEAFF.

The V and J genes are TRBV4-1 and TRBJ1-5, with 7 positions matching TRBD1. V lost 0 bases, J lost 2 bases, and 10 bases stayed unmatched. CDR1 and CDR2 from the germline V gene are MGHRA and YSYEKL. The CDR3 covers 18 residues. CDR3: CASSQDPTGYGGNQPQHF. Here the CDR3 DNA reads TGCGCCAGCAGCCAAGACCCGACAGGGTATGGGGGCAATCAGCCCCAGCATTTT.

J is TRBJ2-7 and V is TRBV9; 7 bases are a match to TRBD1. The V segment lost 4 bases and the J segment 0 bases; nucleotides outside the gene matches: 7. Germline V gene sequence: CDR1 SGDLS, CDR2 YYNGEE. The CDR3 consists of 15 residues. CDR3 protein: CASSPQGQSSYEQYF. CDR3 bases: TGTGCCAGCAGCCCCCAGGGACAGAGCTCCTACGAGCAGTACTTC.

This sequence joins TRBV5-6 and TRBJ2-7, with D perhaps being TRBD1 or TRBD2 (5 bases each). The V gene's germline CDR1 is SGHDT and CDR2 YYEEEE. The CDR3 runs to 14 residues. V gave up 2 bases and J gave up 3 bases, with 12 bases separating them. The CDR3 coding sequence is TGTGCCAGCAGCTTCGGGACGGACCTCTACGAGCAGTACTTC. This translates into CASSFGTDLYEQYF.

The chain couples TRBV25-1 to TRBJ1-2; D is ambiguous. The CDR3 spans 15 residues. V was pared by 1 base and J by 4 bases, with 13 bases between. Germline V CDR1 and CDR2: MGHDK, SYGVNS. The CDR3 here is CASSEWRENSYGYTF. Written as DNA, the CDR3 is TGTGCCAGCAGTGAATGGAGGGAGAACAGCTATGGCTACACCTTC.

This chain joins TRBV5-6 and TRBJ1-2; D is uncertain. From germline, CDR1 is SGHDT and CDR2 YYEEEE. Deletions cut 4 bases from V and 0 bases from J, with 13 bases between. The CDR3 has 15 amino acids. The CDR3 region is CASSRATFANYGYTF. The CDR3 DNA follows: TGTGCCAGCAGCCGTGCAACGTTCGCTAACTATGGCTACACCTTC.

The rearrangement joins TRBV5-1 to TRBJ2-7; 7 bases align to TRBD2. Germline CDR1 is SGHRS and CDR2 is YFSETQ. The CDR3 is 16 residues long. Trimming took 1 base from V and 5 from J; bases not matched to a gene: 12. CDR3 sequence reads: CASSLLGASGLNEQYF. The CDR3 DNA is TGCGCCAGCAGCTTGTTAGGGGCTAGCGGACTCAACGAGCAGTACTTC.

V and J are TRBV28 and TRBJ2-7, with 10 nucleotides matching TRBD1. Germline loops: CDR1 MDHEN, CDR2 SYDVKM. The ends lost 6 bases at V and 11 bases at J; junction bases unmatched: 10. This CDR3 is built from 13 residues. The CDR3 coding sequence is TGTGCCAGCAGCCCCCCCGGGACAGGGGTTGAGTACTTC. Encoded protein: CASSPPGTGVEYF.